This is a list of T cell receptor beta chains from one sample in a study of blood T cell repertoires in COVID-19. Assay: immunoSEQ multiplex PCR; the TCRdb copy retains only in-frame clones and omits some. The sample shows around 300,000 clones, 70% to 90% of them seen only once. Sequenced input: peripheral blood. The receptors here all came from a woman aged 25 to 39 with active or convalescent COVID-19. Each CDR3 is given with its conserved first and last residue. Each record gives: V gene, D gene, clone size, J gene, CDR3 DNA, CDR3 protein. A D gene is named only where the DNA matches it firmly. Size is omitted from some rows. Given values are once, few, many or a class for expanded clones.

TRBV9,NA,NA,TRBJ1-2,TGTGCCAGCAGCGTAGCCACCGGGGGGGCTAACTATGGCTACACCTTC,CASSVATGGANYGYTF
TRBV7-9,NA,once,TRBJ2-1,TGTGCCAGCGACTCCGCGGGACCCTCCTACAATGAGCAGTTCTTC,CASDSAGPSYNEQFF
TRBV12-5,NA,NA,TRBJ2-7,TGTGCTAGTGGCCCCCCCAGAGAGCAGTACTTC,CASGPPREQYF
TRBV7-2,TRBD2,NA,TRBJ2-3,TGTGCCAGCAGCTTCGGGGGGGCCTATGTAGATACGCAGTATTTT,CASSFGGAYVDTQYF
TRBV3-1/TRBV3-2,TRBD1,NA,TRBJ1-3,TGTGCCAGCAGCTTAACAGGGGACACCATATATTTT,CASSLTGDTIYF
TRBV5-1,TRBD1,NA,TRBJ2-7,TGCGCCAGCAGCTTGGTGGCGGGACAGGGCACCTACGAGCAGTACTTC,CASSLVAGQGTYEQYF
TRBV4-2,NA,NA,TRBJ2-1,TGTGCCAGCAGCCAAGGTTCAGGGAGGGGGTTTGTGAATGAGCAGTTCTTC,CASSQGSGRGFVNEQFF
TRBV6-5,NA,NA,TRBJ1-1,TGTGCCAGCAGTTTCCCTTTAGGGTCCCAGGGGTCCGAAGCTTTCTTT,CASSFPLGSQGSEAFF
TRBV27,NA,NA,TRBJ2-7,TGTGCCAGCAGTTTTCAGGGGTCGAGCTACGAGCAGTACTTC,CASSFQGSSYEQYF
TRBV6-5,NA,NA,TRBJ1-3,TGTGCCAGCAGTTACACCTACTCTGGAAACACCATATATTTT,CASSYTYSGNTIYF
TRBV6-5,NA,NA,TRBJ2-3,TGTGCCAGCAGGTACCAATCCACAGATACGCAGTATTTT,CASRYQSTDTQYF
TRBV6-2/TRBV6-3,NA,NA,TRBJ1-4,TGTGCCAGCAGTTACCGGGGGACCCTCCTGGGGGAAAAACTGTTTTTT,CASSYRGTLLGEKLFF
TRBV4-1,TRBD2,NA,TRBJ2-3,TGCGCCAGCAGCCAAGCCTTGACGGGGGGGGCAGATACGCAGTATTTT,CASSQALTGGADTQYF
TRBV2,NA,NA,TRBJ2-3,TGTGCCAGCAGTGGGAGGGAGCGTGCTAGCACAGATACGCAGTATTTT,CASSGRERASTDTQYF
TRBV7-9,NA,NA,TRBJ1-5,TGTGCCAGCAGCCCCGGCGGGGGCAATCAGCCCCAGCATTTT,CASSPGGGNQPQHF
TRBV6-5,NA,NA,TRBJ1-4,TGTGCCAGCAGGGAGACAGGCCGAGAAAAACTGTTTTTT,CASRETGREKLFF
TRBV18,NA,once,TRBJ1-2,TGTGCCAGCTCACCACTCGTACCGGGATCGATTAATGGGAGCTATGGCTACACCTTC,CASSPLVPGSINGSYGYTF
TRBV19,NA,NA,TRBJ1-1,TGTGCCAGTCGAAGAATCCCCCCGAGCGGAATGAACACTGAAGCTTTCTTT,CASRRIPPSGMNTEAFF
TRBV4-3,TRBD2,NA,TRBJ2-1,TGCGCCAGCAGCCAAGGACGACTAGCGGGATTTCCCTTGAAAACGCAGTTCTTC,CASSQGRLAGFPLKTQFF
TRBV3-1/TRBV3-2,NA,NA,TRBJ1-3,TGTGCCAGCAGCCCGGGAGGGGGTCTCGGAAACACCATATATTTT,CASSPGGGLGNTIYF
TRBV19,NA,NA,TRBJ1-3,TGTGCCAGTAGTATAGGGCGGAGCTCTGGAAACACCATATATTTT,CASSIGRSSGNTIYF
TRBV18,NA,NA,TRBJ1-5,TGTGCCAGCTCACCGGAGGGCAATCAGCCCCAGCATTTT,CASSPEGNQPQHF